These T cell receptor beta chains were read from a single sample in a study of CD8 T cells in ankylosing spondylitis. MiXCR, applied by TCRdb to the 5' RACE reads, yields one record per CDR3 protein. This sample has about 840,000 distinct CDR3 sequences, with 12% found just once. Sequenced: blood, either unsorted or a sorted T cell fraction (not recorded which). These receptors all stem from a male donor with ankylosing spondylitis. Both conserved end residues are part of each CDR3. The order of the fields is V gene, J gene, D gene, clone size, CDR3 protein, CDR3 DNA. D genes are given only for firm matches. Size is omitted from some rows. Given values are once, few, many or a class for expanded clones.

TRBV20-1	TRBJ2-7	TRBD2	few	CSATETSGRTEYF	TGCAGTGCTACCGAGACTAGCGGGAGGACGGAGTACTTC
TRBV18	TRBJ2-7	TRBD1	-	CASSPGRTGAYEQYF	TGTGCCAGCTCACCAGGACGGACAGGGGCCTACGAGCAGTACTTC
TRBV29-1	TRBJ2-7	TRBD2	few	CSVEGLAAMGQYF	TGCAGCGTTGAAGGACTAGCGGCCATGGGGCAGTACTTC
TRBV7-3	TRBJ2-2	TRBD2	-	CASSSHGTTNTGELFF	TGTGCCAGCAGCTCTCACGGGACTACGAACACCGGGGAGCTGTTTTTT
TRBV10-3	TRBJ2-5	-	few	CAISRADGETQYF	TGTGCCATCAGCAGGGCGGACGGGGAGACCCAGTACTTC
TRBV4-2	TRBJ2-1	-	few	CASSQEGGTYNEQFF	TGTGCCAGCAGCCAAGAGGGCGGGACCTACAATGAGCAGTTCTTC
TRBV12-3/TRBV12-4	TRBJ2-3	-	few	CASSPLLGGGPRDTQYF	TGTGCCAGCAGTCCCCTCCTAGGGGGGGGGCCCCGAGATACGCAGTATTTT
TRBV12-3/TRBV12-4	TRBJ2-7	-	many	CASRHRAGGEQYF	TGTGCCAGCAGACACAGAGCTGGCGGGGAGCAGTACTTC
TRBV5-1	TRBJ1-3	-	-	CASSSDSSGNTIYF	TGCGCCAGCAGCTCGGACAGCTCTGGAAACACCATATATTTT
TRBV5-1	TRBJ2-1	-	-	CASQHQWENNEQFF	TGCGCCAGTCAGCACCAGTGGGAAAACAATGAGCAGTTCTTC
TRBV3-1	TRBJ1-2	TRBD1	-	CASSLIQTGNYGYTF	TGTGCCAGCAGCCTTATTCAGACAGGGAACTATGGCTACACCTTC
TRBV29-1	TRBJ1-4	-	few	CSVLGQPNEKLFF	TGCAGCGTCTTGGGACAACCTAATGAAAAACTGTTTTTT
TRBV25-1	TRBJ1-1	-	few	CASSEYGRGRSEAFF	TGTGCCAGCAGTGAATATGGGAGGGGACGTTCTGAAGCTTTCTTT
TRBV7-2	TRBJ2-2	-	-	CASSLDIRAGELFF	TGTGCCAGCAGCTTAGACATTAGAGCCGGGGAGCTGTTTTTT
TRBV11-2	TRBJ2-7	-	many	CASSLWGDGSYEQYF	TGTGCCAGCAGCTTATGGGGTGACGGTTCCTACGAGCAGTACTTC
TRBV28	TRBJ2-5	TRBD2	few	CASRPAGDRETQYF	TGTGCCAGCAGACCAGCGGGAGACAGGGAGACCCAGTACTTC
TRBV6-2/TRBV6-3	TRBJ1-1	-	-	CASSYEGRDTEAFF	TGTGCCAGCAGTTACGAGGGGCGCGACACTGAAGCTTTCTTT
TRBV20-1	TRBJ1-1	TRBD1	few	CSGATGLNTEAFF	TGCAGTGGCGCGACAGGGTTAAACACTGAAGCTTTCTTT
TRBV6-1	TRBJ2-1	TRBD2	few	CANRGLSYNEQFF	TGTGCCAACCGGGGACTATCCTACAATGAGCAGTTCTTC
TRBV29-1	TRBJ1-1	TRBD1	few	CSGGQGAGPEAFF	TGCAGCGGTGGACAGGGGGCCGGCCCTGAAGCTTTCTTT
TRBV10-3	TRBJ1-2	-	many	CAISETPLYGYTF	TGTGCCATCAGTGAGACCCCTCTCTATGGCTACACCTTC
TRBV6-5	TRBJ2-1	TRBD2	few	CASSYSGVAGNEQFF	TGTGCCAGCAGTTACTCGGGAGTAGCGGGGAATGAGCAGTTCTTC
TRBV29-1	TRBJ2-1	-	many	CSVAELRWTYNEQFF	TGCAGCGTTGCCGAATTACGTTGGACCTACAATGAGCAGTTCTTC
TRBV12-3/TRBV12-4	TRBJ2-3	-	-	CASSFSARTDTQYF	TGTGCCAGCAGCTTTAGCGCCCGCACAGATACGCAGTATTTT
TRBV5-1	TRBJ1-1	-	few	CASSLEVGWDGEAFF	TGCGCCAGCAGCTTGGAGGTGGGGTGGGACGGAGAAGCTTTCTTT
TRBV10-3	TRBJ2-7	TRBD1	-	CAISEGGQAYEQYF	TGTGCCATCAGTGAGGGGGGACAGGCCTACGAGCAGTACTTC
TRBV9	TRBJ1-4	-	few	CASTRGNEKLFF	TGTGCCAGCACGCGGGGTAATGAAAAACTGTTTTTT
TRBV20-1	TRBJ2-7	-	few	CSARPGHRAMGEQYF	TGCAGTGCTAGGCCGGGACATAGGGCTATGGGAGAGCAGTACTTC